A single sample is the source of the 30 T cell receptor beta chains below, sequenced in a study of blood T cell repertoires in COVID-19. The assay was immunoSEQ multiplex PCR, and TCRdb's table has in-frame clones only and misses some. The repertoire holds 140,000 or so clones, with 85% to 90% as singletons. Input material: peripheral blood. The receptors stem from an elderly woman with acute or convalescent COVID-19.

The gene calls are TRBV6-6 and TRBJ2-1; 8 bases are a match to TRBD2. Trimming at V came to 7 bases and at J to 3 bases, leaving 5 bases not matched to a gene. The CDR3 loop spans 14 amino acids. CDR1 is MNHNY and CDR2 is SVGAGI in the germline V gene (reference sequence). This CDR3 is CASNGGVFYNEQFF. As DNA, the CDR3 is TGTGCCAGCAACGGGGGGGTATTCTACAATGAGCAGTTCTTC.

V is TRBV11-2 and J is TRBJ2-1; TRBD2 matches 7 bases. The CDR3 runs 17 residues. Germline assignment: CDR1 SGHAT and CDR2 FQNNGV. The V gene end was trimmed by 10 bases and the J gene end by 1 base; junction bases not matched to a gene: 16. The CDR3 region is CATRGGFSYQSYNEQFF. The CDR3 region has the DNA TGTGCCACGAGGGGAGGGTTCTCCTACCAGTCCTACAATGAGCAGTTCTTC.

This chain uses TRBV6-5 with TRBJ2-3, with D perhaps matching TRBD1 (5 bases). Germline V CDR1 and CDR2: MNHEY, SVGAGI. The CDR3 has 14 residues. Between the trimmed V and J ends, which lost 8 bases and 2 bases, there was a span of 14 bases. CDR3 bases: TGTGCCAGCTCCCAGGGAACCCTCACAGATACGCAGTATTTT. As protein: CASSQGTLTDTQYF.

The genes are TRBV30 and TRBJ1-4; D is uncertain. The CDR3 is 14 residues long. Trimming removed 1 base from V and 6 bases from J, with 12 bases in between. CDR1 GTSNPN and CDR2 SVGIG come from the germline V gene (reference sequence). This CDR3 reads CAWSDEGRDEKLFF. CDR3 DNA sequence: TGTGCCTGGAGTGATGAAGGGAGGGATGAAAAACTGTTTTTT.

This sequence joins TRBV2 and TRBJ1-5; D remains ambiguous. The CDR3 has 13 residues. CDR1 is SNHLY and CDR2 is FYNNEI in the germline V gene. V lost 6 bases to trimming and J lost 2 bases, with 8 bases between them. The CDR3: CASSPEGNQPQHF. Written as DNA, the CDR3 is TGTGCCAGCAGCCCCGAGGGCAATCAGCCCCAGCATTTT. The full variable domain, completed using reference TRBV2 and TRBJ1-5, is EPEVTQTPSHQVTQMGQEVILRCVPISNHLYFYWYRQILGQKVEFLVSFYNNEISEKSEIFDDQFSVERPDGSNFTLKIRSTKLEDSAMYFCASSPEGNQPQHFGDGTRLSIL.

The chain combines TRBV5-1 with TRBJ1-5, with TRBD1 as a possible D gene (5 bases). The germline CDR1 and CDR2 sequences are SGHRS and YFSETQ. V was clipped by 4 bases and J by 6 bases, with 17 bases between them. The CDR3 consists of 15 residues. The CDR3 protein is CASSPGDGSSQPQHF. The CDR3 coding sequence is TGCGCCAGCAGCCCGGGGGACGGGAGTTCTCAGCCCCAGCATTTT.

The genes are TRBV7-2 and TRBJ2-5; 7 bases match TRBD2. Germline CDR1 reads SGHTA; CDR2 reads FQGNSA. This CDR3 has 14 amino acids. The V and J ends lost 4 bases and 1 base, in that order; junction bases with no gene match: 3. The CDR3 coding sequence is TGTGCCAGCAGCTCGGCGGGGGTCCAAGAGACCCAGTACTTC. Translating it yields CASSSAGVQETQYF.

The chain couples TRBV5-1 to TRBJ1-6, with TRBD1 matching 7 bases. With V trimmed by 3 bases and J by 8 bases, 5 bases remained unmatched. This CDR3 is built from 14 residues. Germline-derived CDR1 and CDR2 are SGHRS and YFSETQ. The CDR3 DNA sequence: TGCGCCAGCAGCTCAGGGGGTAACGATTCACCCCTCCACTTT. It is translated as CASSSGGNDSPLHF.

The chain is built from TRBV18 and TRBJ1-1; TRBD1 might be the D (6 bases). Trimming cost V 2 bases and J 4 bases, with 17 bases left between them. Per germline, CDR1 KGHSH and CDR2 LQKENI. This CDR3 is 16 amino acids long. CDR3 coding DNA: TGTGCCAGCTCACCAGTAACCTCAGGGGCGGGCACTGAAGCTTTCTTT. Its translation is CASSPVTSGAGTEAFF.

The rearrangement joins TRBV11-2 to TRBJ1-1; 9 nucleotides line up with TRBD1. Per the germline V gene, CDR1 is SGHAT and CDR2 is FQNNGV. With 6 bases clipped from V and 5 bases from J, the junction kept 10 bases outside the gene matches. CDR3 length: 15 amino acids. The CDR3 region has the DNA TGTGCCAGCAGTTTCACACAGGGGGCGCAGACTGAAGCTTTCTTT. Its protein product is CASSFTQGAQTEAFF. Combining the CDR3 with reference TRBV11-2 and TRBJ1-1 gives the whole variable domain EAGVAQSPRYKIIEKRQSVAFWCNPISGHATLYWYQQILGQGPKLLIQFQNNGVVDDSQLPKDRFSAERLKGVDSTLKIQPAKLEDSAVYLCASSFTQGAQTEAFFGQGTRLTVV.

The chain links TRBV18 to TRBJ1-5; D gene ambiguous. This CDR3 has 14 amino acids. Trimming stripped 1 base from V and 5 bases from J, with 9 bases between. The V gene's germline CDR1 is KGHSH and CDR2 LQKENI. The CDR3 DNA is TGTGCCAGCTCACCACAGGGAGACGATCAGCCCCAGCATTTT. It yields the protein CASSPQGDDQPQHF.

This CDR3 is CASSDKRTEAFF. In DNA, the CDR3 is TGTGCCAGCAGCGATAAGCGCACTGAAGCTTTCTTT. The chain couples TRBV6-2 or TRBV6-3 to TRBJ1-1; D remains unclear. Trimming removed 6 bases at V and 4 bases at J, with 9 bases between. Germline CDR1 reads MNHEY; CDR2 reads SVGEGT. The CDR3 extends over 12 amino acids.

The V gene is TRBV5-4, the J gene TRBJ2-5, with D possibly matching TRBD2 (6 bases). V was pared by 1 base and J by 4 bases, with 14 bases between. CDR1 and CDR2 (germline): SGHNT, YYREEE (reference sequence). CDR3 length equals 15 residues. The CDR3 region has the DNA TGTGCCAGCAGCTTGCGGAGGGACGTGGGAGAGACCCAGTACTTC. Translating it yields CASSLRRDVGETQYF.

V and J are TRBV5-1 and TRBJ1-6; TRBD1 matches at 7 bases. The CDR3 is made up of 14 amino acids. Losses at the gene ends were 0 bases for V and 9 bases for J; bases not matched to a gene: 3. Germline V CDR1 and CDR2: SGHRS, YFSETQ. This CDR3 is CASSLGDSFSPLHF. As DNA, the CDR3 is TGCGCCAGCAGCTTGGGGGACAGTTTTTCACCCCTCCACTTT.

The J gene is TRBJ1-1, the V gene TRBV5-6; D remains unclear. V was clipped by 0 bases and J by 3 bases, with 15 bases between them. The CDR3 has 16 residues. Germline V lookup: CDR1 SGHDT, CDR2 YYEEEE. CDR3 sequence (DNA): TGTGCCAGCAGCTTGGGGTTGGTACACGGGGACACTGAAGCTTTCTTT. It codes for CASSLGLVHGDTEAFF.

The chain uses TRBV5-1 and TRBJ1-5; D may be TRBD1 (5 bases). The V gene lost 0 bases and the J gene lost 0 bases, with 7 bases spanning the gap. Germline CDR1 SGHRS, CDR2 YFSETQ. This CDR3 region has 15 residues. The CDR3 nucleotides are TGCGCCAGCAGCTTGGGGGGCTATAGCAATCAGCCCCAGCATTTT. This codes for CASSLGGYSNQPQHF.

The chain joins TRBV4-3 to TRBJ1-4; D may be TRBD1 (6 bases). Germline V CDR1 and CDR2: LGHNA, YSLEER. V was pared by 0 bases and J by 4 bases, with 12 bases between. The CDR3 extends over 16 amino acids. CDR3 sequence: CASSQERTAVNEKLFF. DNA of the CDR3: TGCGCCAGCAGCCAAGAGAGGACAGCCGTTAATGAAAAACTGTTTTTT.

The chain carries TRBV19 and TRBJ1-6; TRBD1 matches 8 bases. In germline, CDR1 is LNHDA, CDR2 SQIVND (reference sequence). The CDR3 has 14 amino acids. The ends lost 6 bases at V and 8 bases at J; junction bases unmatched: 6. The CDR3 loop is CASSLAGQDSPLHF. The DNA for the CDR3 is TGTGCCAGTAGCCTAGCGGGACAGGATTCACCCCTCCACTTT.

The CDR3 bases are TGCGCCAGCAGCCAAGACCAGAATCAGCCCCAGCATTTT. Translation gives CASSQDQNQPQHF. The chain combines TRBV4-3 with TRBJ1-5, with D unclear. V gave up 0 bases and J gave up 4 bases, with 4 bases separating them. The V gene's germline CDR1 is LGHNA and CDR2 YSLEER. This CDR3 contains 13 residues.

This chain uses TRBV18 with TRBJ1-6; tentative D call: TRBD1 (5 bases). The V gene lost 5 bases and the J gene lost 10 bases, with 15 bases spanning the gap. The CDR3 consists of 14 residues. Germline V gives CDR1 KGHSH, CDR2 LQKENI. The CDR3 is CASSIQGGESPLHF. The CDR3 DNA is TGTGCCAGCTCAATCCAGGGTGGGGAATCACCCCTCCACTTT.

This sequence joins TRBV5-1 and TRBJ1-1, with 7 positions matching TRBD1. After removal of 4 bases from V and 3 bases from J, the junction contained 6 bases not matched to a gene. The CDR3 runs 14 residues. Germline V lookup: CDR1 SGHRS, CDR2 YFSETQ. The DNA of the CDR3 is TGCGCCAGCAGCGCCCACAGGGGTGACACTGAAGCTTTCTTT. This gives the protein CASSAHRGDTEAFF.

CDR3 protein: CASSPGDYQIVEQFF. For the CDR3, the DNA is TGTGCCAGCTCACCCGGGGATTATCAAATTGTTGAGCAGTTCTTC. The chain recombines TRBV18 with TRBJ2-1; D is possibly TRBD2 (5 bases). CDR1 and CDR2 from the germline V gene are KGHSH and LQKENI. There are 15 residues in the CDR3. V gave up 3 bases and J gave up 9 bases, with 18 bases separating them.

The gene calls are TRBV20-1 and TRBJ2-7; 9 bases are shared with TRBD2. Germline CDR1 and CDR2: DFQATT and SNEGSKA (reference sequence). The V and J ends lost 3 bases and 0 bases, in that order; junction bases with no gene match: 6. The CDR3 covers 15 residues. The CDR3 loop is CSASPGGGASYEQYF. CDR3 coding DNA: TGCAGTGCTAGTCCGGGCGGGGGGGCCTCCTACGAGCAGTACTTC.

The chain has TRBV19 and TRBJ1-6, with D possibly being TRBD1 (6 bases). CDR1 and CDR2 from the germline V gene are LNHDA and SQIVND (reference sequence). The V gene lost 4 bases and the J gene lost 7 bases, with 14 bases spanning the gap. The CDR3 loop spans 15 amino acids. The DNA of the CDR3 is TGTGCCAGTAGTACCTGGGACACCCGCAATTCACCCCTCCACTTT. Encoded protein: CASSTWDTRNSPLHF.

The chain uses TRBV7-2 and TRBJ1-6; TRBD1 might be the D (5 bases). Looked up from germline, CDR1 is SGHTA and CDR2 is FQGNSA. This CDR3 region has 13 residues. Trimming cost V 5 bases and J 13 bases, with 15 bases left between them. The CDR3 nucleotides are TGTGCCAGCAGCACCCGACAGACGGGTCCCCTCCACTTT. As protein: CASSTRQTGPLHF.

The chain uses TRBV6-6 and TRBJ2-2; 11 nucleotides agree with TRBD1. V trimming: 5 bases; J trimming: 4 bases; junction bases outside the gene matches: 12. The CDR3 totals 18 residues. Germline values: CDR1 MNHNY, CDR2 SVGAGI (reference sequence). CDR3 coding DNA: TGTGCCAGCAGTCCCCTGTGGGGACAGGGGGATCGCACCGGGGAGCTGTTTTTT. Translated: CASSPLWGQGDRTGELFF.

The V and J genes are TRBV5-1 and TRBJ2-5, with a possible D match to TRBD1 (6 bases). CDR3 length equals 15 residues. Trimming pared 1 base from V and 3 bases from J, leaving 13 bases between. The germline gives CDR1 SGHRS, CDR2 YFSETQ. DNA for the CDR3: TGCGCCAGCAGCTTGTTTACGCCAGGGGAAGAGACCCAGTACTTC. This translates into CASSLFTPGEETQYF.

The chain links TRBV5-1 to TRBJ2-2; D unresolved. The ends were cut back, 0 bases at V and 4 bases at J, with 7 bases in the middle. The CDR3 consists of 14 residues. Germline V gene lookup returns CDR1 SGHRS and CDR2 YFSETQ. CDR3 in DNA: TGCGCCAGCAGCTTGGAACACGCCACCGGGGAGCTGTTTTTT. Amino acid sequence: CASSLEHATGELFF.

The CDR3 bases are TGCGCCAGCAGCCAAAAAGGGACAGGGACTGACAATGAGCAGTTCTTC. Protein sequence: CASSQKGTGTDNEQFF. The rearrangement links TRBV4-1 to TRBJ2-1; 9 nucleotides agree with TRBD1. The trim removed 2 bases at V and 5 bases at J, leaving 7 bases unmatched. The CDR3 length is 16 residues. Germline assignment: CDR1 MGHRA and CDR2 YSYEKL.

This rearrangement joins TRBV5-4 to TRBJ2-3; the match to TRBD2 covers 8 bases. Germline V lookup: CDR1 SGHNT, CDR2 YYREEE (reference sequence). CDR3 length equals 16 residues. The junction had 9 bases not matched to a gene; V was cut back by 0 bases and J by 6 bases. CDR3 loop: CASSLAAGGGWDTQYF. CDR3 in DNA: TGTGCCAGCAGCTTGGCCGCTGGCGGGGGGTGGGATACGCAGTATTTT.